This T cell receptor beta chain was identified during a study of blood T cell repertoires in COVID-19. Across the study: Samples of COVID-19 (acute and convalescent) were obtained from the United States, Italy and Spain. T cells, B-cell-depleted T cells, or PBMCs provided the cDNA or gDNA that served as material.

In the authors' methods: Nucleated cell counts were estimated from reference gene primer amplification. Sequenced by immunoSEQ multiplex PCR; TCRdb stores in-frame clones only, minus some. V, J and clone size reflect that table, while D and trimming were determined from the DNA. The sample includes 100,000 or so clones, 75% to 95% of them seen just once. The CDR3 is 16 residues long. Germline CDR1 reads KGHDR; CDR2 reads SFDVKD. V was pared by 1 base and J by 2 bases, with 2 bases of the junction left unmatched. The chain carries TRBV24-1 and TRBJ2-2; 8 positions match TRBD1. The sequenced sample consisted of peripheral blood. This clonotype originated in a woman aged 50 to 65 in a cohort sampled during active COVID-19. CDR3 DNA sequence: TGTGCCACCAGTGATTTCGGGACAGGTAACACCGGGGAGCTGTTTTTT. Translation gives CATSDFGTGNTGELFF.